This TCR beta chain is from a study of T cells after yellow fever vaccination. Study-wide results and limits: Peaking faster, on day 5 versus 15, the secondary response was nonetheless weaker.

J was trimmed by 5 bases and V by 3 bases; bases with no gene match: 11. Germline lookup yields CDR1 SGDLS and CDR2 YYNGEE. CDR3 size: 16 residues. One entry per CDR3 protein results from TCRdb running MiXCR on the 5' RACE reads. The sample has some 350,000 distinct CDR3 sequences, over 3.5% seen once. This clonotype has ten or more counts. Its matching antigen is unknown. Sequenced here: PBMCs, sampled 5 days after the yellow fever booster vaccination. V and J are TRBV9 and TRBJ2-1; TRBD1 agrees at 7 bases. This TCR was sampled from a man between 18 and 29 years old who received the YFV17D yellow fever vaccine. The CDR3 coding sequence is TGTGCCAGCAGCGCCCAGGGGGACCTCTACAACAATGAGCAGTTCTTC. Amino acids: CASSAQGDLYNNEQFF. Full variable domain (remainder filled in from reference TRBV9 and TRBJ2-1): DSGVTQTPKHLITATGQRVTLRCSPRSGDLSVYWYQQSLDQGLQFLIQYYNGEERAKGNILERFSAQQFPDLHSELNLSSLELGDSALYFCASSAQGDLYNNEQFFGPGTRLTVL.